This is a list of T cell receptor beta chains from one sample in a study of T cells in Graves' hyperthyroidism and ophthalmopathy. One entry per CDR3 protein results from TCRdb running MiXCR on the multiplex PCR reads. The sample includes 500,000 to 700,000 distinct CDR3 sequences, around 15% of them seen just once. The sequenced sample was blood. These receptors were obtained from a woman under 30 with Graves' hyperthyroidism. The CDR3 runs from the conserved cysteine through the conserved F or W. The D gene is left open where the match is weak. A row's size may be missing; if present it is once, few, many or a size class.

clone_size,j_call,d_call,v_call,cdr3_aa,cdr3_nt
.,TRBJ2-5,TRBD1,TRBV10-2,CASSEDTGGYYF,TGCGCCAGCAGTGAGGACACAGGGGGCTACTACTTC
.,TRBJ1-3,.,TRBV19,CASSSSVLGSSGNTIYF,TGTGCCAGTAGTTCTTCGGTCCTCGGGAGCTCTGGAAACACCATATATTTT
.,TRBJ2-5,.,TRBV7-9,CASRYEKETQYF,TGTGCCAGCAGATATGAAAAAGAGACCCAGTACTTC
many,TRBJ2-5,.,TRBV5-5,CASSLGHQPETQYF,TGTGCCAGCAGCTTGGGACACCAACCGGAGACCCAGTACTTC
many,TRBJ2-7,TRBD2,TRBV20-1,CSARDLGLAEGLHEQYF,TGCAGTGCTAGAGACCTGGGACTAGCGGAAGGTCTGCACGAGCAGTACTTC
.,TRBJ2-1,.,TRBV5-1,CASSLNLEEQFF,TGCGCCAGCAGCTTGAACTTGGAAGAGCAGTTCTTC
.,TRBJ2-2,.,TRBV18,CASSPSGLLNTGELFF,TGTGCCAGCTCACCGTCGGGACTTCTGAACACCGGGGAGCTGTTTTTT
few,TRBJ2-3,.,TRBV19,CASSRPIGTTDTQYF,TGTGCCAGTAGCCGCCCTATCGGGACCACAGATACGCAGTATTTT
.,TRBJ2-1,.,TRBV9,CASSVGVGASYNEQFF,TGTGCCAGCAGCGTAGGGGTAGGGGCTTCCTACAATGAGCAGTTCTTC
.,TRBJ2-5,TRBD1,TRBV5-8,CASSLDWDREETQYF,TGTGCCAGCAGCTTGGACTGGGACAGGGAGGAGACCCAGTACTTC
.,TRBJ2-5,.,TRBV20-1,CSASIRSLQETQYF,TGCAGTGCTAGCATCAGGAGTCTCCAAGAGACCCAGTACTTC
.,TRBJ2-2,.,TRBV5-1,CASMQGTTGELFF,TGCGCCAGCATGCAGGGCACCACCGGGGAGCTGTTTTTT
few,TRBJ2-7,TRBD1,TRBV6-1,CASSVYGDRLSYEQHF,TGTGCCAGCAGTGTATACGGGGACAGGTTGTCCTACGAGCAGCACTTC
few,TRBJ2-7,.,TRBV15,CATSRVGTGYEQYF,TGTGCCACCAGCAGAGTGGGGACGGGATACGAGCAGTACTTC
few,TRBJ2-7,.,TRBV5-4,CASSLAGRLSYEQYF,TGTGCCAGCAGCTTGGCTGGCCGACTATCCTACGAGCAGTACTTC
few,TRBJ2-5,TRBD2,TRBV28,CTSRMGTSGRETQYF,TGTACCAGCAGGATGGGGACTAGCGGGAGGGAGACCCAGTACTTC
many,TRBJ2-7,TRBD1,TRBV29-1,CSTRDSDSYEQYF,TGCAGCACCCGGGACAGTGACTCCTACGAGCAGTACTTC
many,TRBJ2-1,.,TRBV7-2,CASSLDRYNEQFF,TGTGCCAGCAGCCTCGACCGCTACAATGAGCAGTTCTTC
many,TRBJ2-5,TRBD1,TRBV4-2,CATARGTEETQYF,TGTGCCACAGCCAGAGGGACAGAAGAGACCCAGTACTTC
.,TRBJ2-2,.,TRBV7-9,CASSSVTGSPTGELFF,TGTGCCAGCAGCTCCGTAACAGGGAGTCCCACCGGGGAGCTGTTTTTT
.,TRBJ2-7,TRBD1,TRBV6-2/TRBV6-3,CASSQTLGTGAYEQYF,TGTGCCAGCAGCCAAACCCTCGGGACAGGGGCCTACGAGCAGTACTTC
many,TRBJ2-3,TRBD2,TRBV7-2,CASSWTSGGTDTQYF,TGTGCCAGCAGCTGGACTAGCGGGGGCACAGATACGCAGTATTTT
few,TRBJ2-5,.,TRBV20-1,CSARGSKAGETQYF,TGCAGTGCTAGAGGATCTAAGGCCGGGGAGACCCAGTACTTC
many,TRBJ2-3,TRBD2,TRBV7-8,CASSFSGGESDTQYF,TGTGCCAGCAGCTTTTCTGGGGGGGAATCAGATACGCAGTATTTT
many,TRBJ1-1,TRBD1,TRBV12-3/TRBV12-4,CASSFTGDTEAFF,TGTGCCAGCAGCTTTACAGGGGACACTGAAGCTTTCTTT
many,TRBJ1-5,.,TRBV19,CASSISKAGYQPQHF,TGTGCCAGTAGTATATCAAAGGCAGGGTACCAGCCCCAGCATTTT
many,TRBJ2-5,.,TRBV20-1,CSASSPKERETQYF,TGCAGTGCTAGTTCTCCTAAGGAAAGGGAGACCCAGTACTTC
.,TRBJ2-5,TRBD2,TRBV24-1,CATSGAGGPGETQYF,TGTGCCACCAGTGGTGCGGGGGGGCCGGGAGAGACCCAGTACTTC
few,TRBJ2-2,.,TRBV7-3,CASSLRGSGTGELFF,TGTGCCAGCAGCTTGAGGGGGAGCGGCACCGGGGAGCTGTTTTTT
few,TRBJ2-3,TRBD1,TRBV20-1,CSARGSRGLRRGADTQYF,TGCAGTGCTAGAGGGTCCAGGGGGCTAAGAAGGGGGGCAGATACGCAGTATTTT
few,TRBJ2-1,TRBD2,TRBV5-1,CASSSGLAGTGEQFF,TGCGCCAGCAGCTCCGGACTAGCGGGGACAGGTGAGCAGTTCTTC
.,TRBJ2-1,.,TRBV29-1,CGVGDGSINYNEQFF,TGCGGCGTCGGCGACGGGAGTATTAATTACAATGAGCAGTTCTTC
many,TRBJ1-1,.,TRBV18,CASSPSASTEAFF,TGTGCCAGCTCACCATCTGCATCCACTGAAGCTTTCTTT
.,TRBJ1-6,.,TRBV11-3,CASSSAIANSPLHF,TGTGCCAGCAGTTCGGCTATTGCCAATTCACCCCTCCACTTT
.,TRBJ2-7,.,TRBV5-1,CASSRAPDLSSYEQYF,TGCGCCAGCAGCCGTGCTCCGGACTTGAGCTCCTACGAGCAGTACTTC
.,TRBJ1-1,TRBD1,TRBV20-1,CSARLQLSGTGAEAFF,TGCAGTGCTAGACTACAACTCTCCGGGACAGGAGCTGAAGCTTTCTTT
.,TRBJ2-3,.,TRBV6-2/TRBV6-3,CASSYEEKINTDTQYF,TGTGCCAGCAGTTACGAGGAGAAAATAAACACAGATACGCAGTATTTT
many,TRBJ1-1,.,TRBV18,CASSPRVTNTEAFF,TGTGCCAGCTCACCACGGGTGACGAACACTGAAGCTTTCTTT
many,TRBJ2-1,TRBD2,TRBV3-1,CASSQIRLAGAWEQFF,TGTGCCAGCAGCCAGATAAGACTAGCGGGAGCTTGGGAGCAGTTCTTC
.,TRBJ1-1,.,TRBV6-1,CASRDQGIRAEAFF,TGTGCCAGCAGGGATCAGGGAATTCGCGCTGAAGCTTTCTTT
many,TRBJ2-3,TRBD2,TRBV11-2,CASSFAGGPRDTQYF,TGTGCCAGCAGCTTTGCGGGGGGGCCGCGGGATACGCAGTATTTT
.,TRBJ1-5,TRBD1,TRBV27,CASSFGQALGPQHF,TGTGCCAGCAGTTTCGGACAGGCTCTGGGGCCCCAGCATTTT
many,TRBJ2-1,TRBD2,TRBV11-3,CASSLAVTSGSNEQFF,TGTGCCAGCAGCTTAGCGGTGACTAGCGGGAGCAATGAGCAGTTCTTC
.,TRBJ2-7,.,TRBV7-2,CASSTAPYEQYF,TGTGCCAGCAGTACCGCCCCCTACGAGCAGTACTTC
few,TRBJ2-7,.,TRBV30,CAWIKGFSSYEQYF,TGTGCCTGGATAAAAGGTTTTTCCTCCTACGAGCAGTACTTC
many,TRBJ1-5,TRBD1,TRBV2,CASSEWDSLNQPQHF,TGTGCCAGCAGTGAGTGGGACAGCCTGAATCAGCCCCAGCATTTT
.,TRBJ2-5,.,TRBV10-2,CASSETGTPEETQYF,TGCGCCAGCAGTGAGACCGGGACACCAGAAGAGACCCAGTACTTC
many,TRBJ1-1,.,TRBV19,CASRSGPMNTEAFF,TGTGCCAGTAGATCAGGGCCCATGAACACTGAAGCTTTCTTT
many,TRBJ2-5,TRBD2,TRBV12-3/TRBV12-4,CASSSTGLAGVEQETQYF,TGTGCCAGCAGTTCTACGGGACTAGCGGGGGTAGAGCAAGAGACCCAGTACTTC
many,TRBJ1-1,.,TRBV20-1,CSATTEEAFF,TGCAGTGCTACGACCGAAGAAGCTTTCTTT
.,TRBJ2-3,.,TRBV6-1,CASTGAGRDTQYF,TGTGCCAGCACTGGGGCGGGACGTGATACGCAGTATTTT